This paragraph covers one TCR beta chain sequence. This sample stems from a study of CD8+ T cells in alopecia areata. The CDR3 is made up of 14 amino acids. CDR1 and CDR2 from the germline V gene are LGHNT and FRNRAP. The V end was cut by 3 bases, the J end by 1 base, with 9 bases between. Treatment: oral pan-JAK inhibitor, 5-10 mg twice daily. cDNA prepared by RNA extraction and subsequent reverse transcription served as the template for sequencing. The assay was immunoSEQ multiplex PCR, and TCRdb's table has in-frame clones only and misses some. The top ten hold less than 20% of the sample, which has over 120,000 clones, nearly 55% seen once.

This chain links TRBV12-5 with TRBJ2-5; D is possibly TRBD2 (6 bases). The TCR originated in a human donor with alopecia areata. The sample was CD8+ T cells sorted from blood, taken at week 4, from a patient treated with tofacitinib. The CDR3 DNA reads as TGTGCTAGTGGTTTCGGCGGGGTCCAAGAGACCCAGTACTTC. It encodes CASGFGGVQETQYF.